The entry below describes one T cell receptor (beta chain). Original processing notes: Reference gene primer amplification in the assay estimated nucleated cell counts. Measured with immunoSEQ multiplex PCR; TCRdb has only the in-frame clones, and not every one. V and J calls and clone size come straight from that table; D and trimming were deduced from the DNA. The table lists a few hundred thousand clones, roughly 84% of them singletons. The sample is drawn from a study of blood T cell repertoires in COVID-19. Study in general: Samples of COVID-19 (acute and convalescent) were obtained from the United States, Italy and Spain. In each case, the material was cDNA or gDNA derived from T cells, B-cell-depleted T cells, or PBMCs.

The CDR3 is made up of 16 amino acids. V lost 6 bases, J lost 4 bases, and 10 bases stayed unmatched. The V gene is TRBV23-1, the J gene TRBJ2-2; 8 bases align to TRBD2. Being an ORF, TRBV23-1 has a function that is uncertain. The receptor's source is a man in his forties or fifties with active or convalescent COVID-19. The sample consisted of peripheral blood. CDR3 sequence (DNA): TGCGCCAGCAGGCATAACGCTCGGGGGGGCACCGGGGAGCTGTTTTTT. Amino acids: CASRHNARGGTGELFF.